This TCR beta chain was documented in a study of cytomegalovirus exposure and HLA in healthy donors. This CDR3 is 15 amino acids long. Per the germline V gene, CDR1 is LNHDA and CDR2 is SQIVND (reference sequence). Losses at the gene ends were 4 bases for V and 1 base for J; bases not matched to a gene: 7. PCR amplification relied on 60 Vbeta primers (plus 13 Jbeta primers). Clones were sequenced by immunoSEQ multiplex PCR, and TCRdb holds only the in-frame ones, with some missing. The sample data list approximately 120,000 clones. This chain joins TRBV19 and TRBJ2-7, with TRBD1 identical over 7 bases. The receptor was derived from a middle-aged man in good health and CMV-seronegative. The sequenced material came from PBMCs. CDR3 amino acids: CASSKGTEGSYEQYF. Written as DNA, the CDR3 is TGTGCCAGTAGTAAAGGGACAGAGGGGTCCTACGAGCAGTACTTC.